The following is a T cell receptor beta chain sequence with its context. The source of the sample is a study of blood T cell repertoires in COVID-19. Study-wide context: Sites in the United States, Italy and Spain provided acute and convalescent COVID-19 samples.

CDR1 is LGHNA and CDR2 is YNFKEQ in the germline V gene. V trimming: 2 bases; J trimming: 14 bases; junction bases outside the gene matches: 14. The CDR3 loop spans 14 amino acids. The method was immunoSEQ multiplex PCR; TCRdb's version includes in-frame clones alone and lacks a portion of them. Among fewer than 50,000 clones listed, roughly 86% were seen once. The chain has TRBV4-2 and TRBJ1-1; 7 bases agree with TRBD1. Sequencing was carried out using peripheral blood. The receptor was isolated from a human donor in a cohort sampled during active COVID-19. This CDR3 reads CASSQSDRVKSNFF. In DNA form, the CDR3 reads TGTGCCAGCAGCCAATCCGACAGGGTGAAAAGTAACTTCTTT.